This note documents a single T cell receptor beta chain sequence. Its specificity is unknown. The CDR3 has 17 amino acids. The V end lost 5 bases, the J end lost 4 bases, and 20 bases lay between the germline ends. Germline V lookup: CDR1 SGHTA, CDR2 FQGNSA. The sample originates from a study of type 1 regulatory T cells. Overall study: This in vitro CD4 product, T-allo10, is enriched for Tr1 cells and alloantigen-specific.

TCRdb processed the reads anew with MiXCR; each CDR3 protein has one entry. The sample has around 62,000 distinct CDR3 sequences, 50% to 70% seen once. Graft donor-derived T-allo10 cells were described as host-alloantigen-specific, anergic, and alloantigen-specifically suppressive. The receptor was derived from a human donor in good health. V is TRBV7-2 and J is TRBJ2-2, with D perhaps TRBD2 (6 bases). The specimen sequenced was cultured T cells, either the whole culture or a sorted T cell fraction (not recorded which). Subset given: Tr1-enriched cell product generated in vitro against host alloantigens. CDR3: CASSPVRERLSTGELFF. The CDR3 coding sequence is TGTGCCAGCAGCCCCGTTCGGGAGCGGTTGAGCACCGGGGAGCTGTTTTTT.